This TCR beta chain appears in the sequencing data of a study of blood T cell repertoires in COVID-19. Assay used: immunoSEQ multiplex PCR; TCRdb lists only in-frame clones, some missing. Of roughly 230,000 clones in the sample, 90% were seen once. Sequencing was performed on peripheral blood. The TCR comes from a woman aged 55-69 years with COVID-19, enrolled during active disease.

CDR3 nucleotides: TGTGCCATCAGTGCGGAGGGGATGAGCAATCAGCCCCAGCATTTT. Protein: CAISAEGMSNQPQHF. The chain employs TRBV10-3 and TRBJ1-5; weak D call: TRBD1 (5 bases). This CDR3 contains 15 residues. Deletions cut 4 bases from V and 1 base from J, with 11 bases between. In germline, CDR1 is ENHRY, CDR2 SYGVKD.